The TCR beta chain described here comes from a study of blood T cell repertoires in COVID-19. Trimming shortened V by 0 bases and J by 7 bases, and 14 bases separated the two germline ends. The CDR3 has 15 amino acids. Germline V gene lookup returns CDR1 SGHRS and CDR2 YFSETQ. Authors' analysis steps: Amplification of reference gene primers provided the estimated nucleated cell counts. Generated by immunoSEQ multiplex PCR, the TCRdb table keeps only in-frame clones and is missing some. V and J calls and clone size are given by that table; D and trimming were obtained from the DNA. The sample lists 70,000 or so clones; less than 90% were seen once.

The chain recombines TRBV5-1 with TRBJ2-1; possible D gene TRBD1, 6 bases. Sequences were obtained from peripheral blood. This clonotype originated in an elderly man with acute or convalescent COVID-19. CDR3 protein: CASSLAAGVRNEQFF. CDR3 nucleotides: TGCGCCAGCAGCTTGGCCGCAGGGGTGAGGAATGAGCAGTTCTTC.